Below, one T cell receptor (beta chain) is given with its context. Germline V lookup: CDR1 GTSNPN, CDR2 SVGIG (reference sequence). The CDR3 has 14 residues. V lost 1 base, J lost 2 bases, and 11 bases lay in between. This specimen belongs to a study of T cell responses to AZD1222 COVID-19 vaccine. Pooling covered second doses at about 4 or about 12 weeks. Clones were read by immunoSEQ multiplex PCR, and TCRdb kept only the in-frame ones, dropping some. The repertoire includes around 83,000 clones, approximately 90% of them detected once, and 5% to 6% sits in the top ten. The V gene is TRBV30, the J gene TRBJ1-2, with D hard to call. The sequence derives from an adult who received the AZD1222 COVID-19 vaccine. Sequencing was performed on peripheral blood, taken 28 days after the second AZD1222 dose. Written as DNA, the CDR3 is TGTGCCTGGAGTGATAACAGTCTGAACTATGGCTACACCTTC. Amino acid sequence: CAWSDNSLNYGYTF.